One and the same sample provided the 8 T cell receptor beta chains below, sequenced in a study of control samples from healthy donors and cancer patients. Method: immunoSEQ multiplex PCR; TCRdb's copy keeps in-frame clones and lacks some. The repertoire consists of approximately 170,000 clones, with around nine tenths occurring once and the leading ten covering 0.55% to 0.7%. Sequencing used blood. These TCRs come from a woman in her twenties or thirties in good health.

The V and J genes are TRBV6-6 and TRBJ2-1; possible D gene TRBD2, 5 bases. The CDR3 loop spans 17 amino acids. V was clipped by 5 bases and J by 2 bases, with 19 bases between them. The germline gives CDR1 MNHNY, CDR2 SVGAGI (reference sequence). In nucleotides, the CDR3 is TGTGCCAGCAGTCCGCTGGGTTCTAGCTGGGCCTACAATGAGCAGTTCTTC. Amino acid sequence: CASSPLGSSWAYNEQFF.

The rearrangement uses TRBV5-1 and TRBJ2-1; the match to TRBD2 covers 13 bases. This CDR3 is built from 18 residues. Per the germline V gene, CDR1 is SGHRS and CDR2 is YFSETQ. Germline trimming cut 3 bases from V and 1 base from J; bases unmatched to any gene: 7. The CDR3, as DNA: TGCGCCAGCAGCTCAGGACTAGCGGGAGTAGGGTCCTACAATGAGCAGTTCTTC. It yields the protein CASSSGLAGVGSYNEQFF.

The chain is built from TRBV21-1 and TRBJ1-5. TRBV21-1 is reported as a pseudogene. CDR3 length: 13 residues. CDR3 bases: TGTGCCAGCAGCCCGCGATGGAAGCAGCCCCAGCATTTT. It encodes CASSPRWKQPQHF.

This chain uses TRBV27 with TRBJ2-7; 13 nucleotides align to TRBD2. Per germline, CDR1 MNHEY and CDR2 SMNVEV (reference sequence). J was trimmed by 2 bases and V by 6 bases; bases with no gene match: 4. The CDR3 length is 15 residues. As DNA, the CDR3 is TGTGCCAGCAGACCCGGACTAGCGGGGGCCTACGAGCAGTACTTC. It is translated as CASRPGLAGAYEQYF.

The CDR3 protein is CASSWPLDPETQYF. The CDR3 DNA sequence: TGTGCCAGCAGCTGGCCGCTAGATCCCGAGACCCAGTACTTC. This chain links TRBV5-4 with TRBJ2-5, with D unresolved. The CDR3 length is 14 residues. The germline gives CDR1 SGHNT, CDR2 YYREEE (reference sequence). With 3 bases removed from V and 5 bases from J, the gap between germline ends came to 14 bases.

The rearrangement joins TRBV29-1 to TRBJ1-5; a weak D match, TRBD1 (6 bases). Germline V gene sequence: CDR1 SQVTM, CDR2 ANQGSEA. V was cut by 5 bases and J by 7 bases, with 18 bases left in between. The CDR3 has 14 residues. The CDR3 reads CSVRRAQGKQPQHF. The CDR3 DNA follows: TGCAGCGTTCGTCGGGCGCAGGGGAAACAGCCCCAGCATTTT.

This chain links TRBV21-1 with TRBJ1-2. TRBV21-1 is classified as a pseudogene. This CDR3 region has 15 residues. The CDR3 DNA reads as TGTGCCAGCAGCAAAGGGGACCCCCATAACTATGGCTACACCTTC. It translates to CASSKGDPHNYGYTF.

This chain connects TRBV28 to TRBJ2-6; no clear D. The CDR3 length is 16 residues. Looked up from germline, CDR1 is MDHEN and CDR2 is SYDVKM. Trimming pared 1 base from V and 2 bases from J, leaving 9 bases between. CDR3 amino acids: CASSLSPPTGANVLTF. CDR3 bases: TGTGCCAGCAGTTTATCCCCTCCAACTGGGGCCAACGTCCTGACTTTC.